Below, 15 T cell receptor beta chains from the same sample are listed, as sequenced in a study of a mutant IDH1 vaccine in newly diagnosed glioma (dated by TCRdb to the early 2020s). The library was built by means of the immunoSEQ multiplex PCR assay. The clones in this table, taken by TCRdb from immuneACCESS, are in-frame only. Not every clone is retained; where verified, under half of the shortfall comes from an unresolved V gene, and the cause of the rest is unknown. This sample lists approximately 84,000 clones; 75% to 90% were detected once. Approximately 5% of the sample belongs to the ten largest clones. According to the study, the label for this sample's time point signals: week 47, end of study. A 20-mer mutant IDH1 peptide at 300 micrograms in Montanide made up each vaccine dose, which was injected subcutaneously together with topical imiquimod. Antigen specificity for these receptors is unknown.

The source material was PBMCs, sampled from a glioma patient whose treatment included an IDH1 peptide vaccine. These receptors came from a man in his forties with glioma.

The V call is TRBV7-9, the J call TRBJ2-4; D is unresolved. V was pared by 0 bases and J by 0 bases, with 9 bases between. CDR3 length: 16 residues. Germline V gives CDR1 SEHNR, CDR2 FQNEAQ (reference sequence). The CDR3 DNA reads TGTGCCAGCAGCTTAGCGGCAGCCCCAGCCAAAAACATTCAGTACTTC. It encodes CASSLAAAPAKNIQYF. The full variable domain, in which reference TRBV7-9 and TRBJ2-4 provide the parts outside the CDR3, is DTGVSQNPRHKITKRGQNVTFRCDPISEHNRLYWYRQTLGQGPEFLTYFQNEAQLEKSRLLSDRFSAERPKGSFSTLEIQRTEQGDSAMYLCASSLAAAPAKNIQYFGAGTRLSVL.

The chain has TRBV5-5 and TRBJ1-3; 11 bases are shared with TRBD1. V shed 0 bases, J shed 0 bases, and the junction held 5 bases outside the gene matches. The CDR3 sequence is 18 residues long. Looked up from germline, CDR1 is SGHKS and CDR2 is YYEKEE (reference sequence). The CDR3 DNA sequence: TGTGCCAGCAGCTTGGCCGGTGGGACAGGGGGCTCTGGAAACACCATATATTTT. This encodes CASSLAGGTGGSGNTIYF.

This chain links TRBV7-9 with TRBJ1-2; a possible D gene is TRBD1 (6 bases). The CDR3 runs 13 residues. Germline CDR1 and CDR2: SEHNR and FQNEAQ (reference sequence). Trimming pared 1 base from V and 4 bases from J, leaving 7 bases between. CDR3 DNA: TGTGCCAGCAGCTTAGAAGGGGGCTATGGCTACACCTTC. Protein: CASSLEGGYGYTF.

This chain uses TRBV5-6 with TRBJ2-3; 8 positions match TRBD2. The CDR3 is 16 residues long. Trimming at V came to 4 bases and at J to 4 bases, leaving 11 bases not matched to a gene. CDR1 is SGHDT and CDR2 is YYEEEE in the germline V gene. The CDR3 loop is CASSLVPAGVADTQYF. The CDR3, as DNA: TGTGCCAGCAGCCTCGTTCCAGCGGGAGTCGCAGATACGCAGTATTTT.

About this clone: An end of the junction does not agree with germline; a read error may underlie this. V usage is TRBV2 and J usage is TRBJ2-7, with D maybe TRBD1 (5 bases). The CDR3 covers 14 residues. Germline V gene data show CDR1 as SNHLY and CDR2 as FYNNEI. The CDR3 reads CASSDKGFAYGQYF. CDR3 in DNA: TGTGCCAGCAGTGATAAGGGGTTTGCCTACGGGCAGTACTTC.

J is TRBJ2-1 and V is TRBV7-3, with 7 bases lining up with TRBD1. Germline V gene sequence: CDR1 SGHTA, CDR2 FQGTGA. V dropped 2 bases and J dropped 10; count of bases not matched to a gene: 8. The CDR3 totals 14 residues. Here the CDR3 DNA reads TGTGCCAGCAGCTTATCTATCGGACAGGCGGAGCAGTTCTTC. Encoded protein: CASSLSIGQAEQFF.

This chain joins TRBV7-9 and TRBJ2-3; 11 positions match TRBD1. CDR1 and CDR2 from the germline V gene are SEHNR and FQNEAQ (reference sequence). The CDR3 loop spans 16 amino acids. Trimming removed 5 bases from V and 1 base from J; junction bases left unmatched: 5. CDR3: CASSPRDRGGTDTQYF. The DNA of the CDR3 is TGTGCCAGCAGCCCGCGGGACAGGGGGGGCACAGATACGCAGTATTTT.

V usage is TRBV11-2 and J usage is TRBJ1-6, with no clear D. The CDR3 length is 12 residues. The V end lost 5 bases, the J end lost 16 bases, and 15 bases lay between the germline ends. Germline V gives CDR1 SGHAT, CDR2 FQNNGV. The CDR3 here is CASSPRAQLLHF. The CDR3 DNA follows: TGTGCCAGCAGCCCGCGGGCACAGTTACTCCACTTT.

This chain connects TRBV5-4 to TRBJ2-2; 8 bases are shared with TRBD2. The junction had 4 bases not matched to a gene; V was cut back by 4 bases and J by 2 bases. The germline CDR1 and CDR2 sequences are SGHNT and YYREEE (reference sequence). The CDR3 sequence is 15 residues long. The CDR3 nucleotides are TGTGCCAGCAGCGCTAGCGGGCTTAACACCGGGGAGCTGTTTTTT. This gives the protein CASSASGLNTGELFF.

This chain links TRBV18 with TRBJ1-2, with TRBD1 matching 8 bases. V shed 0 bases, J shed 6 bases, and the junction held 3 bases outside the gene matches. The CDR3 runs 14 residues. Germline V gene data show CDR1 as KGHSH and CDR2 as LQKENI. CDR3: CASSPPAGGHGYTF. The CDR3 region has the DNA TGTGCCAGCTCACCACCGGCAGGGGGCCATGGCTACACCTTC.

J is TRBJ2-1 and V is TRBV6-5; 13 nucleotides align to TRBD2. The CDR3 covers 15 residues. Germline CDR1 and CDR2: MNHEY and SVGAGI. The V segment lost 4 bases and the J segment 13 bases; nucleotides outside the gene matches: 10. CDR3 sequence (DNA): TGTGCCAGCAGTTCAGGACTAGCGGGAGCGCAAGTCCAGTTCTTC. It yields the protein CASSSGLAGAQVQFF.

The genes are TRBV4-1 and TRBJ1-2, with D uncertain. Germline CDR1 and CDR2: MGHRA and YSYEKL. Between the trimmed V and J ends, which lost 1 base and 4 bases, there was a span of 13 bases. CDR3 size: 15 residues. The CDR3 DNA follows: TGCGCCAGCAGCCAAGTCCTTTCAGAACTCTATGGCTACACCTTC. The encoded protein is CASSQVLSELYGYTF.

In DNA form, the CDR3 reads TGTGCCAGCAGCCCGCCGGGACTAGCTATTAATACGCAGTATTTT. Amino acid sequence: CASSPPGLAINTQYF. V is TRBV7-2 and J is TRBJ2-3; 9 nucleotides match TRBD2. CDR3 length equals 15 residues. Germline V gene sequence: CDR1 SGHTA, CDR2 FQGNSA. The V gene end was trimmed by 5 bases and the J gene end by 7 bases; junction bases not matched to a gene: 10.

The chain has TRBV19 and TRBJ2-1; 9 bases are shared with TRBD1. J gave up 8 bases and V 3 bases, and 11 bases lay outside the gene matches. The germline V gene has CDR1 LNHDA and CDR2 SQIVND (reference sequence). The CDR3 totals 16 residues. The CDR3 loop reads CASSIRGTGYWDEQFF. CDR3 sequence (DNA): TGTGCCAGTAGTATCCGCGGGACAGGGTATTGGGATGAGCAGTTCTTC.

The chain couples TRBV28 to TRBJ2-7, with 8 bases aligning to TRBD1. The CDR3 is 14 amino acids. Germline V gives CDR1 MDHEN, CDR2 SYDVKM. V lost 3 bases and J lost 2; bases outside the gene matches: 3. The DNA of the CDR3 is TGTGCCAGCAGTTTGGACAGGGATACCTACGAGCAGTACTTC. It yields the protein CASSLDRDTYEQYF.